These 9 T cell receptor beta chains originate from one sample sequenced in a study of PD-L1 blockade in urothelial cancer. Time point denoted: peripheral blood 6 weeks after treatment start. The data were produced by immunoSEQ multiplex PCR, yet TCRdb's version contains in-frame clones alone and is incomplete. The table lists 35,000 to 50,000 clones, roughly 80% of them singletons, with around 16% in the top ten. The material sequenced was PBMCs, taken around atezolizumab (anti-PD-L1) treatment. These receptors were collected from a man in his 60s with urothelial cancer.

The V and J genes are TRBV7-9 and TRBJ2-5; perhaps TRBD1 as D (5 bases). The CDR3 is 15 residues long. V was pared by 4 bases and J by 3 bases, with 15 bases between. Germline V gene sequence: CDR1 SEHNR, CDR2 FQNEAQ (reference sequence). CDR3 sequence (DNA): TGTGCCAGCAGCTCCCCCTCTATAGGGGAAGAGACCCAGTACTTC. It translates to CASSSPSIGEETQYF.

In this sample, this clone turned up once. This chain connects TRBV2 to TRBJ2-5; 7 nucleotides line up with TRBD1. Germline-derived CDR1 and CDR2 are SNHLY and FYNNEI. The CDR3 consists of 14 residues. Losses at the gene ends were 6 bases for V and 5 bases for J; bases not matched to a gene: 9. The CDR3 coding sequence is TGTGCCAGCAGCGACAGGGCTCCTCGGGAGACCCAGTACTTC. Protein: CASSDRAPRETQYF.

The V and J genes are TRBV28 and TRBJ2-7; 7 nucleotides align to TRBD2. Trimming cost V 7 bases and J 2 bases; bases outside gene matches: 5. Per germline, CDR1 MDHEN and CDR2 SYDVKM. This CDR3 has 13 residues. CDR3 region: CASTVAGAYEQYF. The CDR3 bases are TGTGCCAGCACGGTCGCGGGGGCCTACGAGCAGTACTTC.

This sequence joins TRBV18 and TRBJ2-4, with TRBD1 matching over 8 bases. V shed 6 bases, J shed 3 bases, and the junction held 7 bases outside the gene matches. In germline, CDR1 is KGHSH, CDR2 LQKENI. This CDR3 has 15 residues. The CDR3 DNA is TGTGCCAGCTCCCTGGACAGGGCAGGCAAAAACATTCAGTACTTC. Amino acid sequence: CASSLDRAGKNIQYF.

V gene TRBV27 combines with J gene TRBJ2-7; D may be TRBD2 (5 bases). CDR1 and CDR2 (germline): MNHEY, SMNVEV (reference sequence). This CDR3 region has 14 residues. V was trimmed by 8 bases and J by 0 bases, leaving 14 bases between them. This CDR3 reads CASSWELSSYEQYF. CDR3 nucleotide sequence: TGTGCCAGCTCCTGGGAGCTTAGCTCCTACGAGCAGTACTTC.

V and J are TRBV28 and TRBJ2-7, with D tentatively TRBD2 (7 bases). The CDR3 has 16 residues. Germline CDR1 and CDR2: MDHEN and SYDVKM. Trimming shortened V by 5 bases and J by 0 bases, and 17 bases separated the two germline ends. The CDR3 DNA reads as TGTGCCAGCAGTCGGGGGGCGGCGGAAAGCTCCTACGAGCAGTACTTC. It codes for CASSRGAAESSYEQYF.

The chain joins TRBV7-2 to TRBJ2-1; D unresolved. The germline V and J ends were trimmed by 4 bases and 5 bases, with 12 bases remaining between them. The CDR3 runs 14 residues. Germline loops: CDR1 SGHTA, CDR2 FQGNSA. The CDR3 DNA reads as TGTGCCAGCAGCTGGTCTGGCCTAGACAATGAGCAGTTCTTC. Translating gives CASSWSGLDNEQFF.

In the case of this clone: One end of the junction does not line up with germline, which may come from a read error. CDR3 in DNA: TGTGCCAGCAGTATATGGGCTATAGGTCCCCTCAGGGGGCGGTCACCCCTCCACTTT. This encodes CASSIWAIGPLRGRSPLHF. This chain uses TRBV28 with TRBJ1-6; the match to TRBD1 covers 8 bases. Germline assignment: CDR1 MDHEN and CDR2 SYDVKM. CDR3 length equals 19 residues.

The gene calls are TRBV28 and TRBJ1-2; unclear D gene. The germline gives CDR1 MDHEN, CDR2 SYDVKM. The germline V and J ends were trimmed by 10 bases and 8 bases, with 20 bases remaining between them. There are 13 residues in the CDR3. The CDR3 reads CATKGGSSRGYTF. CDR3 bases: TGTGCCACCAAAGGAGGCTCTAGTAGAGGCTACACCTTC.